This TCR beta chain appears in the sequencing data of a study of radiation and T cells in renal cell carcinoma. Study background: Nephrectomy followed 15 Gy stereotactic body radiation by 4 weeks.

Sequencing used immunoSEQ multiplex PCR; TCRdb keeps in-frame clones, though not all of them. The sample records tens of thousands of clones, around 80% being singletons. As to time point: blood 2 weeks post-SBRT. As for treatment: 15 Gy SBRT to primary tumor, nephrectomy 4 weeks later. This renal cell carcinoma was of the clear cell type. The CDR3 contains 16 residues. The ends lost 4 bases at V and 4 bases at J; junction bases unmatched: 6. Germline CDR1 reads SGDLS; CDR2 reads YYNGEE. Study observations and caveats: Without pretreatment biopsies, baseline tumor clonotype presence was undetermined. Top tumor clonotypes rose in blood 2 weeks post-radiation, then contracted.

Comment on this clone: The antigen is not known.

This sequence joins TRBV9 and TRBJ2-3; the match to TRBD2 covers 13 bases. The receptor was isolated from a man aged 60 to 69 with renal cell carcinoma. Source: blood, taken from a patient whose treatment included radiotherapy and nephrectomy. CDR3 bases: TGTGCCAGCAGCACCCAGGGACTAGCGGGATCAGATACGCAGTATTTT. It specifies CASSTQGLAGSDTQYF.